The rows below give T cell receptor beta chains drawn from one sample of a study of blood T cell repertoires in COVID-19. The assay was immunoSEQ multiplex PCR, and TCRdb's table has in-frame clones only and misses some. The data show 65,000 or so clones, more than 75% seen once. The sequenced sample was peripheral blood. These receptor sequences come from a man in his fifties or sixties with acute or convalescent COVID-19. CDR3s include the opening cysteine and the closing phenylalanine or tryptophan. The D gene is left open where the match is weak. Where a row states a size, it is once, few, many or the class of an expanded clone; other rows omit it.

TRBV19	TRBD1	NA	TRBJ1-4	TGTGCCAGTAGTAAACAGGGGGCAACTAATGAAAAACTGTTTTTT	CASSKQGATNEKLFF
TRBV7-9	NA	once	TRBJ1-4	TGTGCCAGCAGCTGGAAGATACCGGGAGCTAATGAAAAACTGTTTTTT	CASSWKIPGANEKLFF
TRBV6-2/TRBV6-3	TRBD1	NA	TRBJ1-5	TGTGCCAGCAGTTACCACGCCTCCGACAGGGAATTCTACCAGCCCCAGCATTTT	CASSYHASDREFYQPQHF
TRBV18	TRBD1	NA	TRBJ2-2	TGTGCCAGCCGGGACAGGGGAAACGGCGGGGAGCTGTTTTTT	CASRDRGNGGELFF
TRBV7-2	NA	few	TRBJ1-4	TGTGCCAGCAGCTCAGGCACGGGGAATGAAAAACTGTTTTTT	CASSSGTGNEKLFF
TRBV10-2	NA	few	TRBJ1-3	TGCGCCAGCAGTGCCGGGTGGAGGGAGACCTCTGGAAACACCATATATTTT	CASSAGWRETSGNTIYF
TRBV6-6	TRBD1	NA	TRBJ1-2	TGTGCCAGCAGCGAAAACAGGGGCCAGGGAAACTATGGCTACACCTTC	CASSENRGQGNYGYTF
TRBV5-8	NA	NA	TRBJ1-2	TGTGCCAGCAGCTCGTTAGGGGGAGGGGCTCGCTACACCTTC	CASSSLGGGARYTF
TRBV5-1	NA	NA	TRBJ1-4	TGCGCCAGCAGCTTGGCTCCCGGTTTAGGGGATGAAAAACTGTTTTTT	CASSLAPGLGDEKLFF
TRBV9	NA	NA	TRBJ2-2	TGTGCCAGCAGCGTAACAGACACCGGGGAGCTGTTTTTT	CASSVTDTGELFF
TRBV18	NA	NA	TRBJ1-1	TGTGCCAGCTCACCACTCTCCGGGGGGAACACTGAAGCTTTCTTT	CASSPLSGGNTEAFF
TRBV18	NA	once	TRBJ1-1	TGTGCCAGCTCACCCGACAGGCAGGCTGAAGCTTTCTTT	CASSPDRQAEAFF
TRBV30	NA	NA	TRBJ1-2	TGTGCCTGGACACCTAGAGTGTTAGGTGGCTACACCTTC	CAWTPRVLGGYTF
TRBV19	NA	NA	TRBJ1-2	TGTGCCACTGCCGACAGCTATGGCTACACCTTC	CATADSYGYTF
TRBV10-2	TRBD1	NA	TRBJ1-6	TGCGCCAGCAGTGAGACAGGGGTAGGGACGAACTCCTATAATTCACCCCTCCACTTT	CASSETGVGTNSYNSPLHF
TRBV5-1	NA	NA	TRBJ2-7	TGCGCCAGCAGCCCACAGGGTACGGGGGAGCAGTACTTC	CASSPQGTGEQYF
TRBV9	TRBD1	NA	TRBJ2-1	TGTGCCAGCAGCGTAGATCCCGGGACAGGGATTAAGAATGAGCAGTTCTTC	CASSVDPGTGIKNEQFF
TRBV4-2	NA	NA	TRBJ1-1	TGTGCCAGCAGCCAAGTGTCATCGAACACTGAAGCTTTCTTT	CASSQVSSNTEAFF
TRBV3-1/TRBV3-2	NA	NA	TRBJ2-7	TGTGCCAGCAGCCAGGGAGGGTACCCTGAGGGGGGGTACTTC	CASSQGGYPEGGYF
TRBV5-4	TRBD1	NA	TRBJ1-1	TGTGCCAGCAGCTTTCGACAGGGGGTCACTGAAGCTTTCTTT	CASSFRQGVTEAFF
TRBV6-2/TRBV6-3	NA	NA	TRBJ2-7	TGTGCCAGCAGTTACCTTGGCCTCTCCTACGAGCAGTACTTC	CASSYLGLSYEQYF
TRBV5-1	NA	NA	TRBJ1-1	TGCGCCAGCAGCTTGGGACAGGTAAACACTGAAGCTTTCTTT	CASSLGQVNTEAFF
TRBV2	TRBD1	NA	TRBJ2-7	TGTGCCAGCAGCAAGGGGACAGACTTCGACGAGCAGTACTTC	CASSKGTDFDEQYF
TRBV9	NA	once	TRBJ1-2	TGTGCCAGCAGCGACCCCCAGGTCAGGAACTATGGCTACACCTTC	CASSDPQVRNYGYTF
TRBV5-1	TRBD1	NA	TRBJ1-1	TGCGCCAGCAGCTTACAGACAGGGACGTTGACTGAAGCTTTCTTT	CASSLQTGTLTEAFF
TRBV6-4	TRBD1	once	TRBJ2-7	TGTGCCAGCAGCGCTGACAGGGGAACCGAGCAGTACTTC	CASSADRGTEQYF
TRBV12-5	NA	NA	TRBJ1-1	TGTGCTAGTGGGGAGGGGACTCCCCCCAGAGGGACTGAAGCTTTCTTT	CASGEGTPPRGTEAFF
TRBV5-1	TRBD2	NA	TRBJ2-1	TGCGCCAGCAGCCTTTCCGGGACTAGCGGGCTTTACAATGAGCAGTTCTTC	CASSLSGTSGLYNEQFF
TRBV5-6	TRBD1	NA	TRBJ2-1	TGTGCCAGCAGCTTAAGGAGGGACAGGGGAGATGAGCAGTTCTTC	CASSLRRDRGDEQFF
TRBV7-9	TRBD1	NA	TRBJ2-3	TGTGCCAGCAGCTTGGGTCTCGGAGGGGACAGGTACACAGATACGCAGTATTTT	CASSLGLGGDRYTDTQYF
TRBV7-6	NA	NA	TRBJ2-1	TGTGCCAGCAGCTTAGTTTGGGCGCCCCCGTACAATGAGCAGTTCTTC	CASSLVWAPPYNEQFF
TRBV9	NA	NA	TRBJ2-7	TGTGCCAGCAGCGTAGGGGGCGGCGGCGAGCAGTACTTC	CASSVGGGGEQYF
TRBV2	NA	NA	TRBJ1-5	TGTGCCAGCAGTGTACAGGTGCAGCCCCAGCATTTT	CASSVQVQPQHF
TRBV9	TRBD2	NA	TRBJ2-2	TGTGCCAGCAGCGGCGTGGCGGGGGGAAACACCGGGGAGCTGTTTTTT	CASSGVAGGNTGELFF
TRBV19	TRBD1	NA	TRBJ2-3	TGTGCCAGTAGCCCGACAGGGACCACAGATACGCAGTATTTT	CASSPTGTTDTQYF
TRBV4-1	NA	NA	TRBJ2-2	TGCGCCAGCAGCCAAGAGGGGCGGGGAGCCTATAACACCGGGGAGCTGTTTTTT	CASSQEGRGAYNTGELFF
TRBV5-5	NA	NA	TRBJ1-3	TGTGCCAGCAGCTTCTCCGGGACAACTGGAAACACCATATATTTT	CASSFSGTTGNTIYF
TRBV10-3	NA	NA	TRBJ1-2	TGTGCTAACGGCGGGGGTAACTATGGCTACACCTTC	CANGGGNYGYTF
TRBV6-5	NA	NA	TRBJ1-1	TGTGCCAGCAACCACAGGCCCAGCTATGAAGCTTTCTTT	CASNHRPSYEAFF
TRBV7-2	TRBD1	NA	TRBJ1-6	TGTGCCAGCAGGGGGGGACAGGGTGGATGGCCCCTCCACTTT	CASRGGQGGWPLHF
TRBV23-1	NA	NA	TRBJ1-5	TGCGCCAGCAACCCCCGTGTTGGGCAAAATCAGCCCCAGCATTTT	CASNPRVGQNQPQHF
TRBV4-1	TRBD1	NA	TRBJ2-5	TGCGCCAGCAGCCAGGGCAGACAGGGATGGGAGACCCAGTACTTC	CASSQGRQGWETQYF
TRBV6-5	TRBD1	few	TRBJ2-2	TGTGCCAGCAGTTCGAAGGGGGCTACCGGGGAGCTGTTTTTT	CASSSKGATGELFF
TRBV18	TRBD1	NA	TRBJ1-2	TGTGCCAGCTCACCACCGGGCAGGGGGCACTATGGCTACACCTTC	CASSPPGRGHYGYTF
TRBV5-1	NA	few	TRBJ1-6	TGCGCCAGCAGCTTGGAGGCAGGGTCCTATAATTCACCCCTCCACTTT	CASSLEAGSYNSPLHF
TRBV2	TRBD1	NA	TRBJ2-2	TGTGCCAGCAGTTCACAGGGGGCGCAGACCGGGGAGCTGTTTTTT	CASSSQGAQTGELFF
TRBV6-1	NA	NA	TRBJ1-1	TGTGCCAGCAGTGAGCGAAGGGAGAGGGCTTTCTTT	CASSERRERAFF
TRBV29-1	NA	NA	TRBJ2-1	TGCAGCGTTGACCCCCGGGGAGGCCACTCGCCCACCAATGAGCAGTTCTTC	CSVDPRGGHSPTNEQFF
TRBV25-1	TRBD1	NA	TRBJ1-2	TGTGCCAGCAGTGAATTAGGGACAGGGTCTGGCTACACCTTC	CASSELGTGSGYTF
TRBV4-2	NA	NA	TRBJ2-3	TGTGCCAGCAGCCAAGAGTTGGCGGGGGCTAGCACAGATACGCAGTATTTT	CASSQELAGASTDTQYF